The 30 T cell receptor beta chains below all came from one sample that was sequenced in a study of blood T cell repertoires in COVID-19. Clones were sequenced by immunoSEQ multiplex PCR, and TCRdb holds only the in-frame ones, with some missing. Counted here are a few hundred thousand clones, roughly 86% occurring once; the ten biggest clones make up approximately 4%. The sample was peripheral blood. The receptor set was obtained from a man between 18 and 29 years old with active or convalescent COVID-19.

The J gene is TRBJ2-2, the V gene TRBV19; maybe TRBD1 (6 bases). Trimming shortened V by 6 bases and J by 1 base, and 6 bases separated the two germline ends. CDR3 length equals 13 residues. Germline lookup yields CDR1 LNHDA and CDR2 SQIVND (reference sequence). The CDR3 DNA is TGTGCCAGTAGGGGACAGAACACCGGGGAGCTGTTTTTT. This translates into CASRGQNTGELFF.

V and J are TRBV2 and TRBJ1-2; D possibly corresponds to TRBD1 (5 bases). V was shortened by 2 bases and J by 6 bases, with 10 bases between the two germline ends. Germline V gene data show CDR1 as SNHLY and CDR2 as FYNNEI. The CDR3 spans 13 residues. Here the CDR3 DNA reads TGTGCCAGCAGTGAATTACAGGTGGATGGCTACACCTTC. It encodes CASSELQVDGYTF.

The V and J genes are TRBV6-5 and TRBJ1-5; 7 nucleotides align to TRBD1. With 8 bases clipped from V and 4 bases from J, the junction kept 5 bases outside the gene matches. The CDR3 runs to 13 residues. CDR1 is MNHEY, CDR2 SVGAGI, per germline. The DNA for the CDR3 is TGTGCCAGCGCTACAGGGGAGAATCAGCCCCAGCATTTT. The encoded protein is CASATGENQPQHF.

The chain recombines TRBV30 with TRBJ2-7; 8 bases match TRBD2. Germline CDR1 reads GTSNPN; CDR2 reads SVGIG (reference sequence). This CDR3 has 14 residues. V dropped 2 bases and J dropped 3; count of bases not matched to a gene: 6. The DNA for the CDR3 is TGTGCCTGGAGTTTTCCGGGACTAGGCTACGAGCAGTACTTC. This encodes CAWSFPGLGYEQYF.

The sample holds many counts of this clone. The chain combines TRBV30 with TRBJ2-7, with TRBD2 matching 11 bases. CDR3 size: 14 residues. Germline CDR1 reads GTSNPN; CDR2 reads SVGIG (reference sequence). Germline trimming cut 2 bases from V and 1 base from J; bases unmatched to any gene: 1. The CDR3 coding sequence is TGTGCCTGGAGTCTAGCGGGAGGATCCTACGAGCAGTACTTC. It specifies CAWSLAGGSYEQYF.

The chain has TRBV5-5 and TRBJ2-1, with D perhaps TRBD2 (5 bases). Germline lookup yields CDR1 SGHKS and CDR2 YYEKEE (reference sequence). There are 13 residues in the CDR3. V lost 5 bases to trimming and J lost 11 bases, with 17 bases between them. The CDR3 DNA sequence: TGTGCCAGCAGACGACTACCGTCTGAGAAGCAGTTCTTC. Protein: CASRRLPSEKQFF.

The chain combines TRBV4-1 with TRBJ2-1; maybe TRBD2 (6 bases). This CDR3 has 12 amino acids. Per germline, CDR1 MGHRA and CDR2 YSYEKL. V lost 7 bases and J 3 bases, leaving 7 bases between the germline ends. The CDR3: CASTSDYNEQFF. DNA of the CDR3: TGCGCCAGCACTAGCGACTACAATGAGCAGTTCTTC.

The chain combines TRBV2 with TRBJ2-1; 10 bases align to TRBD2. CDR3 size: 14 residues. The trim removed 7 bases at V and 9 bases at J, leaving 9 bases unmatched. Germline loops: CDR1 SNHLY, CDR2 FYNNEI. CDR3 DNA: TGTGCCAGCAAAGAAGGGACTAGCGTCGGTGAGCAGTTCTTC. Protein product: CASKEGTSVGEQFF.

The rearrangement links TRBV2 to TRBJ1-1; 7 positions match TRBD1. Unmatched junction bases numbered 2, after V lost 5 bases and J lost 5 bases. The germline CDR1 and CDR2 sequences are SNHLY and FYNNEI. The CDR3 consists of 12 residues. DNA for the CDR3: TGTGCCAGCAGTACAGGGGTAACTGAAGCTTTCTTT. It translates to CASSTGVTEAFF.

The J gene is TRBJ2-7, the V gene TRBV11-2; 7 positions agree with TRBD2. Trimming took 5 bases from V and 3 from J; bases not matched to a gene: 10. Germline V lookup: CDR1 SGHAT, CDR2 FQNNGV. CDR3 length: 15 residues. The CDR3 DNA reads TGTGCCAGCAGCCGCTCCGGGACTATTCTCTACGAGCAGTACTTC. Encoded protein: CASSRSGTILYEQYF. The full variable domain, completed using reference TRBV11-2 and TRBJ2-7, is EAGVAQSPRYKIIEKRQSVAFWCNPISGHATLYWYQQILGQGPKLLIQFQNNGVVDDSQLPKDRFSAERLKGVDSTLKIQPAKLEDSAVYLCASSRSGTILYEQYFGPGTRLTVT.

This chain uses TRBV27 with TRBJ2-3; D is possibly TRBD1 (6 bases). CDR3 length: 18 residues. V gave up 5 bases and J gave up 2 bases, with 23 bases separating them. Germline CDR1 and CDR2: MNHEY and SMNVEV (reference sequence). Here the CDR3 DNA reads TGTGCCAGCAGTCGGGGCCCGAGCATATGGGGGCTCACAGATACGCAGTATTTT. It is translated as CASSRGPSIWGLTDTQYF.

V is TRBV20-1 and J is TRBJ2-7; 9 bases agree with TRBD1. The ends lost 3 bases at V and 3 bases at J; junction bases unmatched: 6. CDR1 is DFQATT and CDR2 is SNEGSKA in the germline V gene (reference sequence). The CDR3 length is 14 residues. For the CDR3, the DNA is TGCAGTGCTAGTGGGGGACAGGGTCACTACGAGCAGTACTTC. Its translation: CSASGGQGHYEQYF.

This chain uses TRBV2 with TRBJ2-7, with D maybe TRBD2 (5 bases). V lost 8 bases, J lost 4 bases, and 12 bases lay in between. This CDR3 contains 12 residues. The germline V gene encodes CDR1 SNHLY and CDR2 FYNNEI. This CDR3 reads CASVGNLYEQYF. The CDR3 DNA sequence: TGTGCCAGCGTCGGGAACTTATACGAGCAGTACTTC.

The chain recombines TRBV5-1 with TRBJ1-1, with a tentative D call TRBD1 (5 bases). Per germline, CDR1 SGHRS and CDR2 YFSETQ. The CDR3 has 15 amino acids. Trimming took 9 bases from V and 2 from J, leaving 20 bases between them. DNA of the CDR3: TGCGCCACCCACCGGGGGACTGGGGACAACACTGAAGCTTTCTTT. It translates to CATHRGTGDNTEAFF.

The chain combines TRBV7-3 with TRBJ1-2; D call uncertain. This CDR3 is built from 15 residues. V was cut by 2 bases and J by 8 bases, with 18 bases left in between. Germline V gives CDR1 SGHTA, CDR2 FQGTGA. The CDR3 sequence: CASSLGSGNFGGYTF. The CDR3 DNA sequence: TGTGCCAGCAGCTTAGGGTCAGGTAACTTCGGAGGCTACACCTTC.

The chain is built from TRBV4-2 and TRBJ1-3; 8 nucleotides line up with TRBD1. V was clipped by 1 base and J by 3 bases; unmatched bases: 8. The CDR3 totals 17 residues. Germline CDR1 LGHNA, CDR2 YNFKEQ. The CDR3, as DNA: TGTGCCAGCAGCCAAGGATATGCAGGGGGCTTTGGAAACACCATATATTTT. This gives the protein CASSQGYAGGFGNTIYF.

This chain joins TRBV5-1 and TRBJ1-1; TRBD1 matches 7 bases. The V gene end was trimmed by 3 bases and the J gene end by 4 bases; junction bases not matched to a gene: 0. This CDR3 region has 12 residues. Germline CDR1 reads SGHRS; CDR2 reads YFSETQ. CDR3 region: CASSSGGTEAFF. The CDR3 DNA is TGCGCCAGCAGCTCAGGGGGCACTGAAGCTTTCTTT.

On this clone itself: Other DNA sequences in this sample translate to the same CDR3. V and J are TRBV6-5 and TRBJ2-3, with TRBD1 as a possible D gene (6 bases). The CDR3 sequence is 14 residues long. Germline CDR1 reads MNHEY; CDR2 reads SVGAGI. V gave up 1 base and J gave up 4 bases, with 9 bases separating them. CDR3 region: CASSYLQGADTQYF. The CDR3 DNA follows: TGTGCCAGCAGTTACTTACAGGGCGCAGATACGCAGTATTTT.

The chain employs TRBV4-3 and TRBJ2-3, with 11 bases that match TRBD1. Trimming at V came to 0 bases and at J to 4 bases, leaving 3 bases not matched to a gene. CDR3 size: 16 residues. The germline CDR1 and CDR2 sequences are LGHNA and YSLEER. This CDR3 is CASSQDRGQGADTQYF. Here the CDR3 DNA reads TGCGCCAGCAGCCAAGATCGGGGACAGGGGGCAGATACGCAGTATTTT.

This clone was recorded only once. This sequence joins TRBV6-5 and TRBJ2-5; D unresolved. This CDR3 has 15 residues. Germline-derived CDR1 and CDR2 are MNHEY and SVGAGI. Trimming removed 3 bases at V and 5 bases at J, with 16 bases between. CDR3 in amino acids: CASSYSQTTSETQYF. The CDR3 DNA follows: TGTGCCAGCAGTTATTCTCAGACGACATCGGAGACCCAGTACTTC.

Of note for this clone: The sample carries other DNA sequences with the same CDR3. The chain is built from TRBV5-6 and TRBJ1-2; no clear D. V was trimmed by 4 bases and J by 2 bases, leaving 6 bases between them. The CDR3 runs 12 residues. In germline, CDR1 is SGHDT, CDR2 YYEEEE. This CDR3 reads CASSLLNYGYTF. The CDR3 DNA reads as TGTGCCAGCAGCCTGCTAAACTATGGCTACACCTTC.

The V gene is TRBV3-1 (or the pseudogene TRBV3-2), the J gene TRBJ2-3; possibly TRBD2 for D (7 bases). Germline CDR1 and CDR2: LGHDT and YNNKEL (reference sequence). V was trimmed by 3 bases and J by 6 bases, leaving 22 bases between them. The CDR3 totals 17 residues. DNA of the CDR3: TGTGCCAGCAGCCATCAGTATGGGGGGGCCATTATGGATACGCAGTATTTT. Encoded protein: CASSHQYGGAIMDTQYF.

The gene calls are TRBV7-9 and TRBJ2-6; D perhaps matches TRBD1 (5 bases). The CDR3 consists of 15 residues. V lost 6 bases to trimming and J lost 0 bases, with 9 bases between them. Germline CDR1 is SEHNR and CDR2 is FQNEAQ (reference sequence). In DNA form, the CDR3 reads TGTGCCAGCAGAAAACAGGTCTCTGGGGCCAACGTCCTGACTTTC. Amino acids: CASRKQVSGANVLTF.

The J gene is TRBJ1-1, the V gene TRBV5-4; possible D gene TRBD1, 5 bases. This CDR3 has 12 amino acids. Germline CDR1 reads SGHNT; CDR2 reads YYREEE (reference sequence). Between the trimmed V and J ends, which lost 8 bases and 4 bases, there was a span of 12 bases. The CDR3 DNA reads TGTGCCAGTGGGGACGGGGGCACTGAAGCTTTCTTT. Amino acids: CASGDGGTEAFF.

The V gene is TRBV6-5, the J gene TRBJ2-7; possibly TRBD1 for D (6 bases). V lost 4 bases to trimming and J lost 6 bases, with 7 bases between them. Germline V gives CDR1 MNHEY, CDR2 SVGAGI. The CDR3 is 11 amino acids. CDR3 sequence (DNA): TGTGCCAGCAGTTCCAGGGGCGAGCAGTACTTC. Protein sequence: CASSSRGEQYF.

The J gene is TRBJ2-1, the V gene TRBV5-6; D uncertain. V was clipped by 3 bases and J by 3 bases, with 13 bases between them. The germline gives CDR1 SGHDT, CDR2 YYEEEE. The CDR3 length is 15 residues. CDR3 DNA: TGTGCCAGCAGCTCGCCACAACACAACTACAATGAGCAGTTCTTC. Amino acid sequence: CASSSPQHNYNEQFF.

The chain couples TRBV4-3 to TRBJ2-5; D is ambiguous. The CDR3 has 15 amino acids. The germline V gene encodes CDR1 LGHNA and CDR2 YSLEER. V dropped 3 bases and J dropped 0 bases, with 11 bases sitting between them. The CDR3 protein is CASSHERTYQETQYF. In nucleotides, the CDR3 is TGCGCCAGCAGCCATGAGCGAACGTACCAAGAGACCCAGTACTTC.

The chain couples TRBV13 to TRBJ2-7; 11 positions agree with TRBD2. V lost 1 base and J lost 5; bases outside the gene matches: 4. There are 15 residues in the CDR3. Germline assignment: CDR1 PRHDT and CDR2 FYEKMQ (reference sequence). The CDR3: CASSLVSSGGNEQYF. For the CDR3, the DNA is TGTGCCAGCAGCTTAGTATCTAGCGGGGGGAACGAGCAGTACTTC.

The chain is built from TRBV2 and TRBJ2-3; tentatively, D is TRBD2 (7 bases). CDR3 size: 16 residues. Germline V lookup: CDR1 SNHLY, CDR2 FYNNEI. The germline V and J ends were trimmed by 3 bases and 0 bases, with 13 bases remaining between them. The CDR3 here is CASSEGGGPSTDTQYF. In DNA, the CDR3 is TGTGCCAGCAGTGAGGGCGGGGGCCCTAGCACAGATACGCAGTATTTT.

J is TRBJ2-3 and V is TRBV7-6; 7 nucleotides agree with TRBD2. V lost 4 bases and J lost 0; bases outside the gene matches: 13. Germline V gene data show CDR1 as SGHVS and CDR2 as FNYEAQ. The length of the CDR3 is 18 residues. The CDR3 bases are TGTGCCAGCAGCTCTCTAGCGGTCCACCCTTCTAGCACAGATACGCAGTATTTT. Its translation is CASSSLAVHPSSTDTQYF.